Each of the 20 T cell receptor beta chains below was sequenced from the same sample in a study of T cell changes during pregnancy in multiple sclerosis. Here immunoSEQ multiplex PCR was the method, and the copy in TCRdb shows in-frame clones only, minus some. The sample lists fewer than 25,000 clones, around nine tenths occurring once. The sequencing used CD8+ T cells from peripheral blood mononuclear cells, collected in the third trimester of pregnancy. These receptor sequences come from a female donor in good health, enrolled as a control in a pregnancy study.

V gene TRBV11-2 combines with J gene TRBJ2-7; D is unclear. The CDR3 is 13 amino acids. V lost 0 bases and J 3 bases, leaving 6 bases between the germline ends. Per germline, CDR1 SGHAT and CDR2 FQNNGV. CDR3 in DNA: TGTGCCAGCAGCTTAGATCCCCGCTACGAGCAGTACTTC. Its translation: CASSLDPRYEQYF.

The V and J genes are TRBV14 and TRBJ2-7; TRBD2 matches at 7 bases. Germline V gene sequence: CDR1 SGHDN, CDR2 FVKESK. This CDR3 is built from 15 residues. Losses at the gene ends were 3 bases for V and 4 bases for J; bases not matched to a gene: 9. The CDR3 DNA is TGTGCCAGCAGCCAGGGGCGGGGGAGCTTATACGAGCAGTACTTC. Its translation is CASSQGRGSLYEQYF.

The rearrangement uses TRBV29-1 and TRBJ2-1; possible D gene TRBD1, 6 bases. Germline V gene sequence: CDR1 SQVTM, CDR2 ANQGSEA. The CDR3 has 15 amino acids. Trimming took off 3 bases at V and 0 bases at J, with 12 bases between the two ends. The CDR3 protein is CSVEGHPRSYNEQFF. DNA for the CDR3: TGCAGCGTTGAGGGACACCCTCGCTCCTACAATGAGCAGTTCTTC.

V usage is TRBV5-5 and J usage is TRBJ2-7; D may be TRBD1 (5 bases). Germline loops: CDR1 SGHKS, CDR2 YYEKEE (reference sequence). Deletions cut 0 bases from V and 5 bases from J, with 15 bases between. The CDR3 length is 15 residues. The CDR3 nucleotides are TGTGCCAGCAGCTTGGAATTAAGCAGGGTCGACGAGCAGTACTTC. Its protein product is CASSLELSRVDEQYF.

The genes are TRBV9 and TRBJ2-3, with TRBD1 as a possible D gene (6 bases). V was shortened by 4 bases and J by 0 bases, with 21 bases between the two germline ends. This CDR3 contains 18 residues. Germline CDR1 is SGDLS and CDR2 is YYNGEE. The CDR3 loop is CASSPHYPGAGSTDTQYF. The DNA for the CDR3 is TGTGCCAGCAGCCCTCACTATCCAGGGGCCGGGAGCACAGATACGCAGTATTTT.

The gene calls are TRBV7-9 and TRBJ1-2, with D perhaps TRBD1 (6 bases). The ends were cut back, 2 bases at V and 10 bases at J, with 11 bases in the middle. The CDR3 consists of 12 residues. The germline CDR1 and CDR2 sequences are SEHNR and FQNEAQ (reference sequence). The CDR3 is CASSLFQGIYTF. The CDR3 DNA reads TGTGCCAGCAGCTTATTTCAGGGGATCTACACCTTC.

DNA for the CDR3: TGTGCCAGCAGTCAGGGGGGCTATAATTCACCCCTCCACTTT. Amino acids: CASSQGGYNSPLHF. This chain connects TRBV27 to TRBJ1-6, with 7 nucleotides matching TRBD1. V shed 5 bases, J shed 3 bases, and the junction held 1 base outside the gene matches. Germline V gene sequence: CDR1 MNHEY, CDR2 SMNVEV (reference sequence). The CDR3 has 14 residues.

The chain combines TRBV19 with TRBJ2-7; a possible D gene is TRBD2 (6 bases). Looked up from germline, CDR1 is LNHDA and CDR2 is SQIVND (reference sequence). Trimming left V 5 bases short and J 2 bases short, with 10 bases between. The CDR3 extends over 13 amino acids. The CDR3 region is CASSDGSPYEQYF. The CDR3 DNA sequence: TGTGCCAGTAGTGACGGGAGCCCCTACGAGCAGTACTTC. Full variable domain (rest looked up from reference TRBV19 and TRBJ2-7): DGGITQSPKYLFRKEGQNVTLSCEQNLNHDAMYWYRQDPGQGLRLIYYSQIVNDFQKGDIAEGYSVSREKKESFPLTVTSAQKNPTAFYLCASSDGSPYEQYFGPGTRLTVT.

This chain links TRBV4-1 with TRBJ2-7, with D possibly being TRBD1 (5 bases). Deletions cut 0 bases from V and 2 bases from J, with 14 bases between. Germline values: CDR1 MGHRA, CDR2 YSYEKL. The CDR3 totals 16 residues. In nucleotides, the CDR3 is TGCGCCAGCAGCCAAGATTGGACGGACACTCCCTACGAGCAGTACTTC. The encoded protein is CASSQDWTDTPYEQYF.

The CDR3 loop is CASSYPQKTGEAFF. CDR3 coding DNA: TGTGCCAGCAGTTACCCGCAAAAGACAGGGGAAGCTTTCTTT. The chain recombines TRBV6-5 with TRBJ1-1; 7 bases map to TRBD1. This CDR3 region has 14 residues. Germline V gene data show CDR1 as MNHEY and CDR2 as SVGAGI. After removal of 2 bases from V and 8 bases from J, the junction contained 8 bases not matched to a gene.

V gene TRBV30 combines with J gene TRBJ2-1; D call uncertain. V lost 8 bases and J lost 9, with 14 bases in between. CDR3 length equals 11 residues. Germline lookup yields CDR1 GTSNPN and CDR2 SVGIG (reference sequence). The CDR3 DNA reads TGTGCCGGTGACTTGCCGGTTGAGCAGTTCTTC. This translates into CAGDLPVEQFF.

The V and J genes are TRBV7-9 and TRBJ2-7; possibly TRBD1 for D (6 bases). The V and J ends lost 5 bases and 4 bases respectively, with 9 bases between them. The length of the CDR3 is 12 residues. Per germline, CDR1 SEHNR and CDR2 FQNEAQ (reference sequence). CDR3 DNA sequence: TGTGCCAGCAGCGCCGACAGGTACGAGCAGTACTTC. It is translated as CASSADRYEQYF.

The V call is TRBV27, the J call TRBJ1-1; the match to TRBD1 covers 7 bases. Germline CDR1 MNHEY, CDR2 SMNVEV (reference sequence). J lost 0 bases, V lost 4 bases, and 5 bases had no gene match. This CDR3 is built from 15 residues. CDR3 nucleotides: TGTGCCAGCAGTTCCAGGGGGGCCATGAACACTGAAGCTTTCTTT. Its protein is CASSSRGAMNTEAFF.

The V call is TRBV6-1, the J call TRBJ2-2, with a possible D match to TRBD2 (6 bases). The V gene lost 3 bases and the J gene lost 5 bases, with 13 bases spanning the gap. From germline, CDR1 is MNHNS and CDR2 SASEGT. The length of the CDR3 is 15 residues. The CDR3 coding sequence is TGTGCCAGCAGTGAGCGAGCGGCGGGGACCGGGGAGCTGTTTTTT. Amino acids: CASSERAAGTGELFF.

J is TRBJ2-2 and V is TRBV12-5; 7 nucleotides agree with TRBD1. V shed 2 bases and J 4 bases; nucleotides not matched to a gene: 10. Germline V gene lookup returns CDR1 LGHNT and CDR2 FRNRAP. This CDR3 is 17 amino acids long. The chain's CDR3 is CASGLLVTGPATGELFF. CDR3 nucleotides: TGTGCTAGTGGTTTGTTGGTGACAGGGCCCGCCACCGGGGAGCTGTTTTTT. Full variable domain (missing parts from reference TRBV12-5 and TRBJ2-2): DARVTQTPRHKVTEMGQEVTMRCQPILGHNTVFWYRQTMMQGLELLAYFRNRAPLDDSGMPKDRFSAEMPDATLATLKIQPSEPRDSAVYFCASGLLVTGPATGELFFGEGSRLTVL.

In this sample, this clone is medium-sized (0.01 to 0.1%). The rearrangement uses TRBV5-6 and TRBJ1-1; D possibly corresponds to TRBD1 (6 bases). The CDR3 is made up of 16 amino acids. Trimming took 9 bases from V and 0 from J, leaving 21 bases between them. Germline V gene sequence: CDR1 SGHDT, CDR2 YYEEEE. The CDR3 sequence is CATHLGAEIMNTEAFF. The CDR3 DNA is TGTGCCACCCATTTGGGGGCAGAGATTATGAACACTGAAGCTTTCTTT.

The chain joins TRBV27 to TRBJ2-7, with 7 bases lining up with TRBD2. V shed 3 bases, J shed 6 bases, and the junction held 5 bases outside the gene matches. CDR3 length equals 13 residues. CDR1 is MNHEY and CDR2 is SMNVEV in the germline V gene (reference sequence). The DNA for the CDR3 is TGTGCCAGCAGTTTGGGGGAGGGCCCCGAGCAGTACTTC. Its protein product is CASSLGEGPEQYF.

The V and J genes are TRBV12-5 and TRBJ2-2; D gene unclear. This CDR3 spans 16 amino acids. The germline V gene encodes CDR1 LGHNT and CDR2 FRNRAP. With 7 bases removed from V and 5 bases from J, the gap between germline ends came to 20 bases. CDR3 in amino acids: CASVTSPRLSTGELFF. As DNA, the CDR3 is TGTGCTAGTGTAACTTCCCCTCGACTTTCTACCGGGGAGCTGTTTTTT.

This clone came up a few times. The gene calls are TRBV25-1 and TRBJ2-2, with 10 bases lining up with TRBD1. The length of the CDR3 is 15 residues. CDR1 is MGHDK and CDR2 is SYGVNS in the germline V gene. V lost 5 bases to trimming and J lost 3 bases; unmatched junction nucleotides: 3. Here the CDR3 reads CASSTGTGDTGELFF. CDR3 sequence (DNA): TGTGCCAGCAGTACCGGGACAGGGGACACCGGGGAGCTGTTTTTT. Looking up the rest from reference TRBV25-1 and TRBJ2-2 gives the full variable domain: EADIYQTPRYLVIGTGKKITLECSQTMGHDKMYWYQQDPGMELHLIHYSYGVNSTEKGDLSSESTVSRIRTEHFPLTLESARPSHTSQYLCASSTGTGDTGELFFGEGSRLTVL.

This rearrangement joins TRBV19 to TRBJ1-1, with a weak D call TRBD1 (5 bases). V dropped 7 bases and J dropped 5 bases, with 20 bases sitting between them. The length of the CDR3 is 15 residues. Germline-derived CDR1 and CDR2 are LNHDA and SQIVND (reference sequence). For the CDR3, the DNA is TGTGCCAGTACAGCCGCATATGACAGACATACTGAAGCTTTCTTT. Translating gives CASTAAYDRHTEAFF. The full variable domain, rest sourced from reference TRBV19 and TRBJ1-1, is DGGITQSPKYLFRKEGQNVTLSCEQNLNHDAMYWYRQDPGQGLRLIYYSQIVNDFQKGDIAEGYSVSREKKESFPLTVTSAQKNPTAFYLCASTAAYDRHTEAFFGQGTRLTVV.